This T cell receptor beta chain is drawn from a study of T cells in Graves' hyperthyroidism and ophthalmopathy. Researchers amplified the TCR beta CDR3 regions from RNA transcripts. First-round RT-PCR with HTBI primers amplified the TCR CDR3 region. From the multiplex PCR reads, TCRdb called clonotypes with MiXCR, one entry per CDR3 protein. There are a few hundred thousand distinct CDR3 sequences in the sample; around a sixth occur only once, and 40% to 65% lies in the top ten. The study excluded patients with uncontrolled infection, other autoimmune disease, pregnancy or lactation. The junction had 7 bases not matched to a gene; V was cut back by 2 bases and J by 0 bases. CDR3 length: 18 amino acids. Germline loops: CDR1 LNHDA, CDR2 SQIVND (reference sequence).

The chain couples TRBV19 to TRBJ2-6, with 7 bases aligning to TRBD1. Sequencing was carried out using blood. The source is a woman in her forties or fifties with Graves' hyperthyroidism. CDR3 protein: CASSIRQGPRSGANVLTF. CDR3 sequence (DNA): TGTGCCAGTAGTATAAGACAGGGCCCTCGCTCTGGGGCCAACGTCCTGACTTTC.